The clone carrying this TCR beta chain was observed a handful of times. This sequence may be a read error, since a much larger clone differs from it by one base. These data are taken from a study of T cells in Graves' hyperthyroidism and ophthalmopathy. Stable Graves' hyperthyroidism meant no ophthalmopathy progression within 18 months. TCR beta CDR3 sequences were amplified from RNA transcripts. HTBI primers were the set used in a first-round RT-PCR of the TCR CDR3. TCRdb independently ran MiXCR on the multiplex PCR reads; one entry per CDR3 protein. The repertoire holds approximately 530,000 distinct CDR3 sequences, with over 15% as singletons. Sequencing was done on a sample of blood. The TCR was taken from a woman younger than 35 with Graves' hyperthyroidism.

The CDR3 region has the DNA TGTGCCAGCAGTGTGACAGTTAACTATGGCTACACCTTC. Its translation: CASSVTVNYGYTF. The V gene is TRBV27, the J gene TRBJ1-2, with D possibly matching TRBD1 (5 bases). CDR1 and CDR2 (germline): MNHEY, SMNVEV (reference sequence). Trimming shortened V by 5 bases and J by 1 base, and 8 bases separated the two germline ends. The CDR3 consists of 13 residues.